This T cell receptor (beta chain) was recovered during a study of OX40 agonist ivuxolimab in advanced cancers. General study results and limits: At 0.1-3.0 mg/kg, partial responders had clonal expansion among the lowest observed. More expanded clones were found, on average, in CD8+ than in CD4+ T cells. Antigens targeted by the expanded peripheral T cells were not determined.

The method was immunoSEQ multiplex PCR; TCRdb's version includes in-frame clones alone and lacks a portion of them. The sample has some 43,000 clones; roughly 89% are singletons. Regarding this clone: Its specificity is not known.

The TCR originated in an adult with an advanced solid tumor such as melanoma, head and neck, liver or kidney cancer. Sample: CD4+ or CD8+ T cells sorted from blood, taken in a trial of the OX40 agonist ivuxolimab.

DNA of the CDR3: TGTGCCAGCAGTGAAAACAGGGGGCGGTTAAACCAGCCCCAGCATTTT. This sequence encodes CASSENRGRLNQPQHF. The V gene is TRBV6-1, the J gene TRBJ1-5; TRBD1 matches at 9 bases. The junction had 9 bases not matched to a gene; V was cut back by 2 bases and J by 7 bases. The germline V gene encodes CDR1 MNHNS and CDR2 SASEGT. CDR3 length: 16 residues.